This TCR beta chain was identified in a study of blood T cell repertoires in COVID-19. Looking at the study overall: Some COVID-19 samples were acute and others convalescent; all came from the United States, Italy and Spain. PBMCs, B-cell-depleted T cells, or T cells were the source of the cDNA or gDNA that made up the material.

CDR3 size: 14 residues. Germline V gene sequence: CDR1 SGHRS, CDR2 YFSETQ. J was trimmed by 2 bases and V by 1 base; bases with no gene match: 1. TCRdb keeps only in-frame clones here, not all; method: immunoSEQ multiplex PCR. The profile shows 150,000 to 200,000 clones, roughly nine tenths of them singletons. The TCR comes from a woman aged 30 to 39 with active or convalescent COVID-19. Sequenced: peripheral blood. The gene calls are TRBV5-1 and TRBJ2-3, with 7 bases matching TRBD2. The CDR3, as DNA: TGCGCCAGCAGCTTGAGCGGGGACACAGATACGCAGTATTTT. Its protein is CASSLSGDTDTQYF.